This entry features one T cell receptor (beta chain) sequence. These data come from a study of blood T cell repertoires in COVID-19. In the study overall: Collection of acute and convalescent COVID-19 samples took place in the United States, Italy and Spain. The analysed material was cDNA or gDNA that came from T cells, B-cell-depleted T cells, or PBMCs.

Under the authors' procedure: Nucleated cell number was recorded as an estimate derived from reference gene primer amplification. Repertoires were generated with immunoSEQ multiplex PCR, while TCRdb's copy carries only in-frame clones and drops some. V and J calls and clone size are those listed in that table; D and trimming were worked out from the DNA. This sample has a few hundred thousand clones, with 87% found just once. V dropped 10 bases and J dropped 7; count of bases not matched to a gene: 12. The CDR3 extends over 14 amino acids. Germline CDR1 is MNHEY and CDR2 is SVGAGI. The receptor comes from a woman aged 45 to 65 who had recovered from COVID-19. Sequencing was performed on peripheral blood. The rearrangement links TRBV6-5 to TRBJ1-5; 8 bases agree with TRBD1. In DNA, the CDR3 is TGTGCCATAAAAAGGACAGGGAACGGGCAGCCCCAGCATTTT. Protein product: CAIKRTGNGQPQHF.